This is a list of T cell receptor beta chains from one sample in a study of T-cell reconstitution after alpha-beta-depleted transplantation in children. TCRdb re-derived calls from the PCR reads in MiXCR, one entry per CDR3 protein. The sample gives 70,000 to 95,000 distinct CDR3 sequences, about 16% of which show up once; about 18% is in the top ten. This sample comprised PBMCs, mostly from graft donor cells, obtained 180 days after TCRalphabeta/CD19-depleted stem cell transplant. The source of these receptors is a male patient between 2 and 10 years old who had a stem cell transplant for acute lymphoblastic leukemia, so the T cells may come from the graft donor. CDR3s include the opening cysteine and the closing phenylalanine or tryptophan. D genes are given only for firm matches. The listing skips clone size in some rows; elsewhere it reads once, few, many or a size class.

J	V	D	size	CDR3	DNA
TRBJ1-2	TRBV7-9	TRBD1	NA	CASSFVGGYGDTF	TGTGCCAGCAGCTTTGTAGGGGGCTATGGCGACACCTTC
TRBJ2-6	TRBV29-1	NA	NA	CSVDGQASSGANVLTF	TGCAGCGTTGACGGTCAGGCCTCCTCTGGGGCCAACGTCCTGACTTTC
TRBJ2-1	TRBV18	TRBD2	NA	CASSPPGAGINEQFF	TGTGCCAGCTCCCCCCCGGGAGCGGGGATAAATGAGCAGTTCTTC
TRBJ2-1	TRBV5-1	TRBD1	medium-sized	CASSLVGTGINNEQFF	TGCGCCAGCAGCTTGGTTGGGACAGGGATCAACAATGAGCAGTTCTTC
TRBJ2-1	TRBV20-1	TRBD2	NA	CSARDSGRDDEQFF	TGCAGTGCTAGAGATAGCGGGAGGGACGATGAGCAGTTCTTC
TRBJ1-1	TRBV10-3	NA	NA	CAISQVVNTEAFF	TGTGCCATCAGTCAGGTTGTGAACACTGAAGCTTTCTTT
TRBJ2-5	TRBV4-1	NA	NA	CASSQVLKETQYF	TGCGCCAGCAGCCAAGTACTGAAAGAGACCCAGTACTTC
TRBJ2-3	TRBV12-3/TRBV12-4	TRBD2	NA	CASSSKAGGRADTQYF	TGTGCCAGCAGTTCCAAAGCGGGGGGCCGGGCAGATACGCAGTATTTT
TRBJ2-1	TRBV11-2	TRBD1	NA	CASSLTGTGDNEQFF	TGTGCCAGCAGCCTAACCGGGACAGGGGACAATGAGCAGTTCTTC
TRBJ1-1	TRBV27	TRBD1	NA	CASSFGPGTAFEAFF	TGTGCCAGCAGTTTTGGCCCCGGGACAGCCTTTGAAGCTTTCTTT
TRBJ2-5	TRBV20-1	TRBD2	NA	CSASWSSGVQETQYF	TGCAGTGCCTCCTGGAGTAGCGGGGTCCAAGAGACCCAGTACTTC
TRBJ2-2	TRBV24-1	TRBD1	NA	CATSDSEGGELFF	TGTGCCACCAGTGATTCCGAAGGGGGCGAACTGTTTTTT
TRBJ1-1	TRBV5-6	NA	few	CASSLWRIRTAGGWNTEAFF	TGTGCCAGCAGCTTGTGGAGAATTCGGACAGCCGGTGGATGGAACACTGAAGCTTTCTTT
TRBJ1-2	TRBV15	NA	many	CATSRDNGSGGYTF	TGTGCCACCAGCAGAGATAACGGAAGTGGGGGCTACACCTTC
TRBJ1-1	TRBV12-3/TRBV12-4	NA	many	CASSFNTDTEAFF	TGTGCCAGCAGTTTCAATACCGACACTGAAGCTTTCTTT
TRBJ1-2	TRBV24-1	NA	NA	CATSDTGRPYGYTF	TGTGCCACCAGTGACACAGGACGGCCCTATGGCTACACCTTC
TRBJ2-2	TRBV10-3	NA	many	CAISDPVTRNTGELFF	TGTGCCATCAGTGACCCGGTTACACGGAACACCGGGGAGCTGTTTTTT
TRBJ1-1	TRBV20-1	NA	NA	CSAGPETLNTEAFF	TGCAGTGCTGGCCCCGAGACATTGAACACTGAAGCTTTCTTT
TRBJ1-5	TRBV6-1	NA	few	CASSERRTQPQHF	TGTGCCAGCAGTGAAAGGAGAACCCAGCCCCAGCATTTT
TRBJ2-7	TRBV7-2	NA	NA	CASSGPGSYEQYF	TGTGCCAGCAGCGGACCGGGGTCCTACGAGCAGTACTTC
TRBJ2-1	TRBV12-3/TRBV12-4	NA	many	CASSRSFGSYNEQFF	TGTGCCAGCAGTCGATCATTCGGCTCCTACAATGAGCAGTTCTTC
TRBJ2-7	TRBV5-1	TRBD2	NA	CASSSTLRLAGGYEQYF	TGCGCCAGCAGCTCCACCCTAAGACTAGCGGGGGGCTACGAGCAGTACTTC
TRBJ2-7	TRBV20-1	NA	NA	CSARAPHSYEQYF	TGCAGTGCTAGAGCCCCGCACTCCTACGAGCAGTACTTC
TRBJ2-3	TRBV12-3/TRBV12-4	NA	few	CATNIRALRTDTQYF	TGTGCCACCAACATCCGGGCCCTGAGGACAGATACGCAGTATTTT
TRBJ2-7	TRBV5-6	TRBD2	few	CASSLGLAGSYEQYF	TGTGCCAGCAGCCTTGGCCTAGCGGGCTCCTACGAGCAGTACTTC
TRBJ2-1	TRBV5-5	TRBD2	NA	CASSPGGGATDEQFF	TGTGCCAGCAGCCCGGGAGGGGGAGCCACGGATGAGCAGTTCTTC
TRBJ2-3	TRBV5-1	NA	NA	CASSLGLQNTDTQYF	TGCGCCAGCAGCTTGGGGCTTCAAAACACAGATACGCAGTATTTT
TRBJ2-1	TRBV20-1	TRBD2	few	CSAARPSTSGYNEQFF	TGCAGTGCTGCCCGACCCTCGACTAGCGGGTACAATGAGCAGTTCTTC
TRBJ1-4	TRBV29-1	NA	few	CSVEAGVNEKLFF	TGCAGCGTTGAGGCAGGAGTAAATGAAAAACTGTTTTTT
TRBJ2-7	TRBV7-9	NA	many	CASSLSGGTYEQYF	TGTGCCAGCAGCTTAAGTGGCGGTACCTACGAGCAGTACTTC
TRBJ2-4	TRBV20-1	NA	few	CSAAIGTKNIQYF	TGCAGTGCCGCGATTGGAACCAAAAACATTCAGTACTTC
TRBJ2-7	TRBV20-1	TRBD1	few	CSASPRDRVSEQYF	TGCAGTGCTAGCCCCCGGGACAGGGTTTCCGAGCAGTACTTC
TRBJ1-6	TRBV20-1	NA	many	CSARTSGQDLNSPLHF	TGCAGTGCTAGGACCTCGGGACAAGATCTTAATTCACCCCTCCACTTT
TRBJ1-4	TRBV7-9	NA	few	CASSPRVLSNEKLFF	TGTGCCAGCAGCCCCCGGGTCCTGAGTAATGAAAAACTGTTTTTT
TRBJ1-3	TRBV3-1	NA	few	CASSQEPRSGNTIYF	TGTGCCAGCAGCCAAGAACCCCGCTCTGGAAACACCATATATTTT
TRBJ2-1	TRBV5-5	NA	NA	CASSFLVVSSYNEQFF	TGTGCCAGCAGCTTTCTTGTGGTGAGCTCCTACAATGAGCAGTTCTTC
TRBJ2-1	TRBV5-5	NA	many	CASSLLSSYNEQFF	TGTGCCAGCAGCTTGCTCAGCTCCTACAATGAGCAGTTCTTC
TRBJ2-1	TRBV11-1	NA	NA	CASSEPNSRLTGSYNEQFF	TGTGCCAGCAGCGAACCCAACTCGAGGCTGACCGGCTCCTACAATGAGCAGTTCTTC
TRBJ1-5	TRBV19	NA	NA	CASSVLTGPQHF	TGTGCCAGTAGCGTTTTAACTGGGCCCCAGCATTTT
TRBJ2-7	TRBV6-5	NA	few	CASSYSVNRGYEQYF	TGTGCCAGCAGTTACTCGGTCAACCGAGGGTACGAGCAGTACTTC
TRBJ2-7	TRBV7-2	NA	many	CASSLEAGEEQYF	TGTGCCAGCAGCTTAGAAGCTGGTGAAGAGCAGTACTTC
TRBJ2-3	TRBV20-1	TRBD2	NA	CSAPTGTSGGRSDTQYF	TGCAGTGCCCCTACCGGGACTAGCGGGGGGCGTTCAGATACGCAGTATTTT
TRBJ2-5	TRBV7-2	NA	NA	CASNSEGLQETQYF	TGTGCCAGCAACAGCGAGGGGTTACAAGAGACCCAGTACTTC